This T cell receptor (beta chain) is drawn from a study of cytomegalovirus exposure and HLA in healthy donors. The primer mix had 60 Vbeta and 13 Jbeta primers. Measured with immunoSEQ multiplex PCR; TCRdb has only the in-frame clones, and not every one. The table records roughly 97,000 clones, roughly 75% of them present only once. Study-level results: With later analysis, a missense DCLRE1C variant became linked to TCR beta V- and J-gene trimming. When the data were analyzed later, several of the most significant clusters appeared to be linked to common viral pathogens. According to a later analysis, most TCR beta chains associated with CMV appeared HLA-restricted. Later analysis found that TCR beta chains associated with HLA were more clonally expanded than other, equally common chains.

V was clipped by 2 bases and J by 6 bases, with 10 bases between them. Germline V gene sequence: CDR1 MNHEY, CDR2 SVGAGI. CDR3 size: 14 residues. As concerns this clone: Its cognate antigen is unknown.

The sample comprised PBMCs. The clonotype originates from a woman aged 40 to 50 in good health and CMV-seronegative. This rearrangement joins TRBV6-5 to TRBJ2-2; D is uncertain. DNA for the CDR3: TGTGCCAGCAGTTACGGCGGAGAGCCCGGGGAGCTGTTTTTT. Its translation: CASSYGGEPGELFF.